These T cell receptor beta chains were read from a single sample in a study of beta chain features in type 1 diabetes. The repertoire was sequenced with immunoSEQ multiplex PCR; TCRdb's copy has only in-frame clones and lacks some. The sample lists some 150,000 clones, roughly 11% occurring once. Sequencing was performed on central memory CD4+ T cells from blood. Source of these receptors: a young man in good health. Both conserved end residues are part of each CDR3.

v_call cdr3_aa
TRBV29-1 CSVAATYEQYF
TRBV28 CASSSGQGKRAFF
TRBV27 CASSSIAVTYEQYF
TRBV6-6 CASSYGQHSLHF
TRBV5-1 CASSLDKEQFF
TRBV4-2 CASSRGQATNEQFF
TRBV23-1 CASSQSMRGPHTEAFF
TRBV9 CASSPRQGSMNTEAFF
TRBV28 CASSLASSGQDTQYF
TRBV28 CASLLSGANVLTF
TRBV5-1 CASRRTADGYTF
TRBV4-3 CASSRSGTGRTGELFF
TRBV4-2 CASGDGIGYTF
TRBV5-1 CASSLNYNSGANVLTF
TRBV9 CASSARLAGYNEQFF
TRBV2 CASSENRGHEQYF
TRBV7-8 CASSLRQGNTEAFF
TRBV7-2 CASTVGARGAEAFF
TRBV10-3 CAISQGAEETQYF
TRBV30 CAWGLKGRGPGELFF
TRBV19 CASSIGPYGYTF
TRBV29-1 CSVRGRGTEAFF
TRBV11-1 CASSRASGRIRGEQFF
TRBV7-2 CASSLSRGGTNEQFF
TRBV29-1 CSVVLSYEQYF
TRBV7-2 CASSPYKYEQYF
TRBV6-5 CASGSSRNSPLHF
TRBV6-6 CASSWGDPTGELFF
TRBV2 CASGGQGFGNTIYF
TRBV9 CASSVVGTSGGTDTQYF
TRBV15 CATSREGRGLGQPQHF
TRBV25-1 CASSELAGGSGEQFF
TRBV10-3 CAISEEDSPYNEQFF
TRBV6-5 CASRSDRFPYEQYF
TRBV9 CASSIDSLHNEQFF
TRBV7-2 CASSRDRNTEAFF
TRBV7-9 CASSFMYEQYF
TRBV7-3 CASSRRGQETQYF